This TCR beta chain was sequenced during a study of cytomegalovirus exposure and HLA in healthy donors. General study points: There was a cluster of highly shared sequence variants that was likely a sequencing artifact. Certain indistinguishable V segments, among them TRBV6-2 and TRBV6-3, were excluded.

Details on this clone: The antigen is not known.

The PCR employed 60 Vbeta primers together with 13 Jbeta primers. Sequencing was performed with immunoSEQ multiplex PCR; in TCRdb, only in-frame clones are kept and a portion is missing. The sample records some 200,000 clones, around four fifths being singletons. The V gene's germline CDR1 is SEHNR and CDR2 FQNEAQ (reference sequence). This CDR3 is built from 15 residues. V shed 6 bases and J 0 bases; nucleotides not matched to a gene: 6. Sequenced sample: PBMCs. The TCR comes from a man aged 45-60 years in good health and CMV-seronegative. The rearrangement joins TRBV7-9 to TRBJ2-7; the match to TRBD2 covers 9 bases. For the CDR3, the DNA is TGTGCCAGCAGTCAGACTAGCGGCAGCTCCTACGAGCAGTACTTC. Translated: CASSQTSGSSYEQYF.